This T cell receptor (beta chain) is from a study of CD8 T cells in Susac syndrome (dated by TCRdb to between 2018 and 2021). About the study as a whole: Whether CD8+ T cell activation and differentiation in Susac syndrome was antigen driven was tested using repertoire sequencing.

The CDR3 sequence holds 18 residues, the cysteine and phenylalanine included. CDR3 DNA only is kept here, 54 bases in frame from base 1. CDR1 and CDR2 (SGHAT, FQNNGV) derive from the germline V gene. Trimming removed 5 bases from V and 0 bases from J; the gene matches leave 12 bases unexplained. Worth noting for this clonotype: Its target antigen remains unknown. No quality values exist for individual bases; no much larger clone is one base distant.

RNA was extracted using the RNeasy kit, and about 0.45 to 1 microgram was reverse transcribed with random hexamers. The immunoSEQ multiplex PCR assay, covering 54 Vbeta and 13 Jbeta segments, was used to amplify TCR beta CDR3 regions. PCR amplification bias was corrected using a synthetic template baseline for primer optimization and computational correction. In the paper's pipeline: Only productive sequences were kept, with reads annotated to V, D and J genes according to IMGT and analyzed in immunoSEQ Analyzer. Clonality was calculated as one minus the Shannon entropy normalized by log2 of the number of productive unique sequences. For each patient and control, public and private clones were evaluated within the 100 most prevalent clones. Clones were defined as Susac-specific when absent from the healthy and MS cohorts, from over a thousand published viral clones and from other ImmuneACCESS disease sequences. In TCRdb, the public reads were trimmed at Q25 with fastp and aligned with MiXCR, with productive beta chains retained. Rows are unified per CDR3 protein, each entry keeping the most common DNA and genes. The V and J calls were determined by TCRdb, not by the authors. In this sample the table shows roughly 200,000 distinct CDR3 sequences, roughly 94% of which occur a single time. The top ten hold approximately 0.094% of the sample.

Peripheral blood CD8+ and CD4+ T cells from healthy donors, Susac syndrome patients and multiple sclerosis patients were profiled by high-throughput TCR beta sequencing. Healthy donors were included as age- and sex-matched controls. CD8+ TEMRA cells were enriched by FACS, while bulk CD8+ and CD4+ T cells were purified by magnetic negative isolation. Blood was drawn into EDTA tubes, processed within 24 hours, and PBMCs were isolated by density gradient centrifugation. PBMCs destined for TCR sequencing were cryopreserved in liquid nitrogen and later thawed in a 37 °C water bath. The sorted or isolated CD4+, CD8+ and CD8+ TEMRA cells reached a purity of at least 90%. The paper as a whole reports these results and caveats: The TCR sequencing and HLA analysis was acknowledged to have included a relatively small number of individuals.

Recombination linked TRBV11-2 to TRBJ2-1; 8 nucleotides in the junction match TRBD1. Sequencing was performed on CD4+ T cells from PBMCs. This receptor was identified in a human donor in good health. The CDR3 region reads CASSPRTGPLSSYNEQFF. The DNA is TGTGCCAGCAGCCCCCGGACAGGGCCTTTGAGCTCCTACAATGAGCAGTTCTTC.